This T cell receptor beta chain was recorded in a study of blood T cell repertoires in COVID-19. Background on the study: Material from acute and convalescent COVID-19 was sourced from the United States, Italy and Spain. T cells, B-cell-depleted T cells, or PBMCs supplied cDNA or gDNA.

CDR1 is SGHTA and CDR2 is FQGNSA in the germline V gene. The germline V and J ends were trimmed by 1 base and 4 bases, with 7 bases remaining between them. This CDR3 spans 14 amino acids. Under the authors' procedure: Reference gene primer amplification gave estimated nucleated cell counts. Method: immunoSEQ multiplex PCR; TCRdb's copy keeps in-frame clones and lacks some. V, J and clone size derive from that table, while D and trimming were established from the DNA sequence. In the table there are just over 95,000 clones, 82% of which are singletons. The specimen sequenced was peripheral blood. The chain has TRBV7-2 and TRBJ2-2; D perhaps matches TRBD1 (6 bases). The receptor comes from a man older than 75 with acute or convalescent COVID-19. The CDR3, as DNA: TGTGCCAGCAGCTTAGACAGGGCCACCGGGGAGCTGTTTTTT. Protein sequence: CASSLDRATGELFF.